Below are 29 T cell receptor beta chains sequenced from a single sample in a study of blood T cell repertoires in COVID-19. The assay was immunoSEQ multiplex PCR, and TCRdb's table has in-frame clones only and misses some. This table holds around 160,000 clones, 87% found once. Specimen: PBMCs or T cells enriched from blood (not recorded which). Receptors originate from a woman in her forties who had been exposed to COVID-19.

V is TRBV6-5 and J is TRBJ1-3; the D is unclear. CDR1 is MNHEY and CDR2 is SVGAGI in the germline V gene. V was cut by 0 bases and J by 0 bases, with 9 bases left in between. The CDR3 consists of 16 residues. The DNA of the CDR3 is TGTGCCAGCAGTTACTCGGGCCAGAGCTCTGGAAACACCATATATTTT. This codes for CASSYSGQSSGNTIYF.

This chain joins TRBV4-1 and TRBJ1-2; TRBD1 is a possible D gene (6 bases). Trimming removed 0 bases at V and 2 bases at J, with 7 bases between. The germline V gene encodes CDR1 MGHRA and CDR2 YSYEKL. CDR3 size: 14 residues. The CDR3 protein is CASSQDQGNYGYTF. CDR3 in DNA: TGCGCCAGCAGCCAAGATCAGGGGAACTATGGCTACACCTTC.

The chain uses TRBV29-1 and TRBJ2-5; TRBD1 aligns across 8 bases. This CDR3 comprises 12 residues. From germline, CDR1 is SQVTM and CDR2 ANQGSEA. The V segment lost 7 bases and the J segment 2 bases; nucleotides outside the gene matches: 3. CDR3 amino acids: CSGGQGQETQYF. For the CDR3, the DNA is TGCAGCGGCGGACAGGGACAAGAGACCCAGTACTTC. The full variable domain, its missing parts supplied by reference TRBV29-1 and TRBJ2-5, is SAVISQKPSRDICQRGTSLTIQCQVDSQVTMMFWYRQQPGQSLTLIATANQGSEATYESGFVIDKFPISRPNLTFSTLTVSNMSPEDSSIYLCSGGQGQETQYFGPGTRLLVL.

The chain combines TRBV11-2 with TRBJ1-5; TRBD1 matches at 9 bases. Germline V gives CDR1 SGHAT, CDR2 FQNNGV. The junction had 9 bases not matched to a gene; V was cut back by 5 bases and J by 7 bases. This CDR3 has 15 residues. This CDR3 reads CASSPVGTGNQPQHF. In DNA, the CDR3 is TGTGCCAGCAGCCCTGTGGGGACAGGGAACCAGCCCCAGCATTTT.

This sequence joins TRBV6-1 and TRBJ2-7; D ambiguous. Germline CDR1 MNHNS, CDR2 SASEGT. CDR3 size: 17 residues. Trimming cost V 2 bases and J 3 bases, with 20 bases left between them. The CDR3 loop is CASSERKAPAVSYEQYF. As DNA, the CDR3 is TGTGCCAGCAGTGAAAGGAAGGCCCCCGCGGTGAGCTACGAGCAGTACTTC.

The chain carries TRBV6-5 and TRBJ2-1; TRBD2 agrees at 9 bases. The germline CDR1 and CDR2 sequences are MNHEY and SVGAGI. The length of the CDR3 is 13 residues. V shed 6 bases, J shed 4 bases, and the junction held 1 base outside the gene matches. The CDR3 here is CASRLAGYNEQFF. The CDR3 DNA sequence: TGTGCCAGCAGACTAGCGGGTTACAATGAGCAGTTCTTC.

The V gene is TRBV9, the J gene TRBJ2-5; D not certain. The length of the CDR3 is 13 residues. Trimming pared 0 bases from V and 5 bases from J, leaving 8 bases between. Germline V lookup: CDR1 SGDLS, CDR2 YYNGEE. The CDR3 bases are TGTGCCAGCAGCGTAGATTTCGGTGAGACCCAGTACTTC. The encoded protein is CASSVDFGETQYF.

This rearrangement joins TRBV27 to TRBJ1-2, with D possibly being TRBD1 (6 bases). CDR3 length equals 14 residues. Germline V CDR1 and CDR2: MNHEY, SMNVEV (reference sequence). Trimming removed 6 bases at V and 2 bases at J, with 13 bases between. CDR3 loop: CASSFRGANYGYTF. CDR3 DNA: TGTGCCAGCAGCTTTCGGGGGGCAAACTATGGCTACACCTTC.

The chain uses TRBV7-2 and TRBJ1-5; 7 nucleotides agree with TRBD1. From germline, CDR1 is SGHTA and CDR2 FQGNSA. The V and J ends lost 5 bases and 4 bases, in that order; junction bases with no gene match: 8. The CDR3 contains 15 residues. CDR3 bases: TGTGCCAGCAGCCGCGAGACAGGGACAAATCAGCCCCAGCATTTT. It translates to CASSRETGTNQPQHF. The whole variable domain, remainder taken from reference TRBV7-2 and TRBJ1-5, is GAGVSQSPSNKVTEKGKDVELRCDPISGHTALYWYRQSLGQGLEFLIYFQGNSAPDKSGLPSDRFSAERTGGSVSTLTIQRTQQEDSAVYLCASSRETGTNQPQHFGDGTRLSIL.

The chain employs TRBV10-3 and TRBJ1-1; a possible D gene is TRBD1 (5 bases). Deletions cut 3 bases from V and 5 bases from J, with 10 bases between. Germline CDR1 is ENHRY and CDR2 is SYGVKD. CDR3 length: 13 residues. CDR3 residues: CAISDPGRTEAFF. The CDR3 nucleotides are TGTGCCATCAGTGACCCAGGGAGGACTGAAGCTTTCTTT.

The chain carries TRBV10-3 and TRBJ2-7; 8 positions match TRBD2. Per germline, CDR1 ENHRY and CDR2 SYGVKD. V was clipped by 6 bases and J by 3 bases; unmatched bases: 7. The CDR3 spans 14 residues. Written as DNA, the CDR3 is TGTGCCATCAGCGAGGCTAGCGGGTACTACGAGCAGTACTTC. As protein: CAISEASGYYEQYF.

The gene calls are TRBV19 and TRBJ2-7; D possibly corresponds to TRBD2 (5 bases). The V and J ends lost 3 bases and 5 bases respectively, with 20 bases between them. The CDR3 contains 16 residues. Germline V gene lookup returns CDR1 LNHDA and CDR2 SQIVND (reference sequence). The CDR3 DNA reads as TGTGCCAGTAGTATCAGCGGTGGGGATACCTACGACGAGCAGTACTTC. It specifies CASSISGGDTYDEQYF. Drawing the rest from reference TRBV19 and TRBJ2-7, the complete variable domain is DGGITQSPKYLFRKEGQNVTLSCEQNLNHDAMYWYRQDPGQGLRLIYYSQIVNDFQKGDIAEGYSVSREKKESFPLTVTSAQKNPTAFYLCASSISGGDTYDEQYFGPGTRLTVT.

The DNA of the CDR3 is TGTGCCAGCTCACCAGCCGGGACAGCGAGCAATCAGCCCCAGCATTTT. Residues: CASSPAGTASNQPQHF. The J gene is TRBJ1-5, the V gene TRBV18, with 7 nucleotides matching TRBD1. This CDR3 is 16 amino acids long. Looked up from germline, CDR1 is KGHSH and CDR2 is LQKENI. The V gene end was trimmed by 2 bases and the J gene end by 1 base; junction bases not matched to a gene: 5.

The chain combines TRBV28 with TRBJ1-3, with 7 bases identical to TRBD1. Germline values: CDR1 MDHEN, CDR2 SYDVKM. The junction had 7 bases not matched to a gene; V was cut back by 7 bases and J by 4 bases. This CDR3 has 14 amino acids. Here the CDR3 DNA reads TGTGCCAGCATTTCGACAGGGACCGGAAACACCATATATTTT. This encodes CASISTGTGNTIYF.

The CDR3 nucleotides read TGTGCCATTGGGGAACTACTAGCGGGAGGTTTTCCCTACAATGAGCAGTTCTTC. Translation: CAIGELLAGGFPYNEQFF. The V call is TRBV10-3, the J call TRBJ2-1; 12 bases are a match to TRBD2. The CDR3 has 18 residues. The germline V gene encodes CDR1 ENHRY and CDR2 SYGVKD. V was pared by 9 bases and J by 2 bases, with 14 bases of the junction left unmatched.

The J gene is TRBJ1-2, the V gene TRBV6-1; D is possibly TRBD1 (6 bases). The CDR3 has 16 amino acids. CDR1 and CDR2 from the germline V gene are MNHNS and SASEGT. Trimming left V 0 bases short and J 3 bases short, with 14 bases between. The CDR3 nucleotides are TGTGCCAGCAGTGAAGCGGGGTTAGGGGGGGACTATGGCTACACCTTC. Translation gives CASSEAGLGGDYGYTF.

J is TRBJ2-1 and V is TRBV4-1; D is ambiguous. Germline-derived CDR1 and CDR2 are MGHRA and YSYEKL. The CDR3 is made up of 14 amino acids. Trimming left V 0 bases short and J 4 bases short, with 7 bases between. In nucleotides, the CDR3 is TGCGCCAGCAGCCAAGAAATAGATTACAATGAGCAGTTCTTC. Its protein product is CASSQEIDYNEQFF.

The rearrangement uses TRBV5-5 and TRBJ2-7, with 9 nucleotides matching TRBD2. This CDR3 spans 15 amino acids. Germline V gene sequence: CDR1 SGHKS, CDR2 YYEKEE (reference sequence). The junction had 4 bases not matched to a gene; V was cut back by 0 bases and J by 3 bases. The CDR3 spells CASSLEVAGVYEQYF. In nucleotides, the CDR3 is TGTGCCAGCAGCTTGGAGGTAGCGGGAGTCTACGAGCAGTACTTC.

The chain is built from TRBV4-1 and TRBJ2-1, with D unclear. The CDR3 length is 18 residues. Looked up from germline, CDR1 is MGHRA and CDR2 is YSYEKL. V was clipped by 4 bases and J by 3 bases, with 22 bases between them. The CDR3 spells CASSRKSSVPDNYNEQFF. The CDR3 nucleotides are TGCGCCAGCAGCCGTAAGAGTTCGGTGCCTGACAACTACAATGAGCAGTTCTTC.

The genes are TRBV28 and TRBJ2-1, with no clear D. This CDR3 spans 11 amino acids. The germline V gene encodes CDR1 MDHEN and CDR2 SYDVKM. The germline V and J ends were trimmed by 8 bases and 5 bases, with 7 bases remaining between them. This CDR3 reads CASGSHNEQFF. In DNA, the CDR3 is TGTGCCAGCGGTAGTCACAATGAGCAGTTCTTC.

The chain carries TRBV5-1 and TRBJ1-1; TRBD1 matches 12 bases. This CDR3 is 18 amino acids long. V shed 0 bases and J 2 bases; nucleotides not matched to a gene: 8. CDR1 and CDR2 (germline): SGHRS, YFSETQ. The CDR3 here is CASSLAWGTGGTNTEAFF. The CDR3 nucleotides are TGCGCCAGCAGCTTGGCCTGGGGGACAGGGGGCACAAACACTGAAGCTTTCTTT.

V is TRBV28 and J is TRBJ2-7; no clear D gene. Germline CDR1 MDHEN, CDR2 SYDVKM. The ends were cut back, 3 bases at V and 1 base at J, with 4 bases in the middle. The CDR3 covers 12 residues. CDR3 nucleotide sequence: TGTGCCAGCAGTTTCCTGTCCTACGAGCAGTACTTC. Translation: CASSFLSYEQYF.

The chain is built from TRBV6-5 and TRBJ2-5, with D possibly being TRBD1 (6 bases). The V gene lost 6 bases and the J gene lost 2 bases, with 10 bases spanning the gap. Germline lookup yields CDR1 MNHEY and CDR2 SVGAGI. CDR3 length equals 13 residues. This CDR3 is CASRTGVQETQYF. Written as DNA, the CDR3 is TGTGCCAGCAGGACAGGAGTTCAAGAGACCCAGTACTTC.

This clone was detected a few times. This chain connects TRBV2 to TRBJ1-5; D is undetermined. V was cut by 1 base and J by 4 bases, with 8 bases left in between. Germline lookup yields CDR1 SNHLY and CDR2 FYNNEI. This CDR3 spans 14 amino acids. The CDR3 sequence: CASSEVPGNQPQHF. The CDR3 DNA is TGTGCCAGCAGTGAAGTCCCGGGGAATCAGCCCCAGCATTTT. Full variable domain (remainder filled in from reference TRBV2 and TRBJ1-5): EPEVTQTPSHQVTQMGQEVILRCVPISNHLYFYWYRQILGQKVEFLVSFYNNEISEKSEIFDDQFSVERPDGSNFTLKIRSTKLEDSAMYFCASSEVPGNQPQHFGDGTRLSIL.

The CDR3 nucleotides are TGTGCCAGCAGCCGGTCACGACAGGGGGTTCCGACCGGGGAGCTGTTTTTT. It codes for CASSRSRQGVPTGELFF. This chain joins TRBV13 and TRBJ2-2; 9 bases match TRBD1. With V trimmed by 5 bases and J by 5 bases, 12 bases remained unmatched. CDR3 length equals 17 residues. Germline assignment: CDR1 PRHDT and CDR2 FYEKMQ (reference sequence).

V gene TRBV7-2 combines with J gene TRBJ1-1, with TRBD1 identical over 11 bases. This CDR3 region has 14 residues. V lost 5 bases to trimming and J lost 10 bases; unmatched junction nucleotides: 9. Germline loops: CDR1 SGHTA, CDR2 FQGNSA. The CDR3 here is CASSRGQGAFVAFF. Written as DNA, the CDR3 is TGTGCCAGCAGCCGCGGACAGGGGGCGTTTGTAGCTTTCTTT.

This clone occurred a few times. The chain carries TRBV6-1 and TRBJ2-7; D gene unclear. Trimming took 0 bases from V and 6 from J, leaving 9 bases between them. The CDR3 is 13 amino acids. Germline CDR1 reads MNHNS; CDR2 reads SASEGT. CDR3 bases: TGTGCCAGCAGTGAAGCCTGGCAGTTCGAGCAGTACTTC. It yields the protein CASSEAWQFEQYF.

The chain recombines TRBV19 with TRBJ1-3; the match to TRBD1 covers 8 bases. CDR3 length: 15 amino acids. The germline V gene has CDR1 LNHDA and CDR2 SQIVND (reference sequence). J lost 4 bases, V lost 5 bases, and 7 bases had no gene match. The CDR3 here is CASSDDRGGGNTIYF. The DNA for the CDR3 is TGTGCCAGTAGTGACGACAGGGGTGGAGGAAACACCATATATTTT.

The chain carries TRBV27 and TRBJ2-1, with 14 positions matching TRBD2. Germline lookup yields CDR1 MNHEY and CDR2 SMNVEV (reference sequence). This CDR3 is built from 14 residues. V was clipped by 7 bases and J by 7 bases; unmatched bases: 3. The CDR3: CASIGTSGRNEQFF. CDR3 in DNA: TGTGCCAGCATTGGGACTAGCGGGAGAAATGAGCAGTTCTTC.